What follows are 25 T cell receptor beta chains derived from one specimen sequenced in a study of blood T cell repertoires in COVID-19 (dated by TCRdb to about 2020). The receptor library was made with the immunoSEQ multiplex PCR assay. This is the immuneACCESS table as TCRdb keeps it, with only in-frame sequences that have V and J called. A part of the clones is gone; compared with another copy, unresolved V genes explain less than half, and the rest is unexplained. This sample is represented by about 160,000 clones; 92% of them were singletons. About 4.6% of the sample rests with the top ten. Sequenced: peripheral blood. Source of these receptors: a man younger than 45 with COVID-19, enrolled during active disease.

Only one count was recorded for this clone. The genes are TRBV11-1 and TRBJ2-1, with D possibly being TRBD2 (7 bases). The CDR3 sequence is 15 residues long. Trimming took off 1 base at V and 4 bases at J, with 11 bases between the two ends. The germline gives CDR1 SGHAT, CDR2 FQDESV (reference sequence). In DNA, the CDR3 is TGTGCCAGCAGCTTAGAACAGGGACTATACAATGAGCAGTTCTTC. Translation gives CASSLEQGLYNEQFF.

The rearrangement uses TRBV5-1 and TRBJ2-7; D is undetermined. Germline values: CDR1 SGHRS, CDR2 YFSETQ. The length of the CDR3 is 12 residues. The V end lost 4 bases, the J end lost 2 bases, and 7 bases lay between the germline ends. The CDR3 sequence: CASSGDTYEQYF. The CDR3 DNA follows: TGCGCCAGCAGCGGCGACACCTACGAGCAGTACTTC.

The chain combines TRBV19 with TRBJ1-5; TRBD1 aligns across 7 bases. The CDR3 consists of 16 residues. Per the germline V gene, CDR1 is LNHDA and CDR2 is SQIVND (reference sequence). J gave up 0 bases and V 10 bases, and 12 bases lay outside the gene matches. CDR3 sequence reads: CATRRQGGDSNQPQHF. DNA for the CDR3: TGTGCCACCCGGCGGCAGGGGGGAGATAGCAATCAGCCCCAGCATTTT.

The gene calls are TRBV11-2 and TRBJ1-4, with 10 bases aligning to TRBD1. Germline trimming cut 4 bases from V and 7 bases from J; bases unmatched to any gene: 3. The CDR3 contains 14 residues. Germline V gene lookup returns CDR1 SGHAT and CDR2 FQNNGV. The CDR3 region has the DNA TGTGCCAGCAGCTCGGGACAGGGGACTGAAAAACTGTTTTTT. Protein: CASSSGQGTEKLFF.

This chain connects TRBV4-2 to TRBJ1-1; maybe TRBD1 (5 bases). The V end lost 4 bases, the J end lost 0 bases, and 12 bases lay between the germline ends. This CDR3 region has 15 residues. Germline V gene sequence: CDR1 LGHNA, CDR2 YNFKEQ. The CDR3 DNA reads TGTGCCAGCAGCCGGACATTTACAATGAACACTGAAGCTTTCTTT. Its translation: CASSRTFTMNTEAFF.

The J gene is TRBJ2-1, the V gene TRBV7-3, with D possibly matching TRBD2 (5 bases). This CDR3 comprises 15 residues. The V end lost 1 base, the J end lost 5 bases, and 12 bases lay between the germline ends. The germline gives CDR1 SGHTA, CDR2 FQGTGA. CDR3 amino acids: CASSLNSGINNEQFF. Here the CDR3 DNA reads TGTGCCAGCAGCTTAAACAGCGGAATAAACAATGAGCAGTTCTTC. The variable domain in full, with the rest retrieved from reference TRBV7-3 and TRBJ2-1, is GAGVSQTPSNKVTEKGKYVELRCDPISGHTALYWYRQSLGQGPEFLIYFQGTGAADDSGLPNDRFFAVRPEGSVSTLKIQRTERGDSAVYLCASSLNSGINNEQFFGPGTRLTVL.

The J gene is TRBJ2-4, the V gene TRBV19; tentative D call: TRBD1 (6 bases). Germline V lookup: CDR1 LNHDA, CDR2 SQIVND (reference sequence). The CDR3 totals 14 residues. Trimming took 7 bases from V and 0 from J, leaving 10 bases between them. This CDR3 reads CASKRDIAKNIQYF. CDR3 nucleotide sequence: TGTGCCAGTAAAAGGGACATAGCCAAAAACATTCAGTACTTC.

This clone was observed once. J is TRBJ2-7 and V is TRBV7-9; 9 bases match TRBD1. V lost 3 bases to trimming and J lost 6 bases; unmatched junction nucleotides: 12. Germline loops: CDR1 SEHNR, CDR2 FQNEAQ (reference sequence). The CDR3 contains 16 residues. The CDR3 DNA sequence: TGTGCCAGCAGCTTCCTAAGGGGAACAGGGGGCGGCGAGCAGTACTTC. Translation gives CASSFLRGTGGGEQYF.

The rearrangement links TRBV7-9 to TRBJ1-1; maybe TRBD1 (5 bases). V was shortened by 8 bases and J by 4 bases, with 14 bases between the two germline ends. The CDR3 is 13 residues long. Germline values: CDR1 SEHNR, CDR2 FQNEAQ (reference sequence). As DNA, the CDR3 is TGTGCCAGCTTCCAGTGGGGGGGCACTGAAGCTTTCTTT. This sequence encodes CASFQWGGTEAFF.

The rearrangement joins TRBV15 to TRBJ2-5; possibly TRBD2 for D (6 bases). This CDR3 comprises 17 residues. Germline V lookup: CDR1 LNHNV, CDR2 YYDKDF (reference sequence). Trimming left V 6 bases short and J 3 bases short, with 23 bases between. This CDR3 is CATSPGRQAGGEETQYF. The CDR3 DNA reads TGTGCCACCAGTCCGGGACGCCAAGCCGGCGGGGAAGAGACCCAGTACTTC.

The CDR3: CASSLEGLSYNEQFF. In nucleotides, the CDR3 is TGTGCCAGCAGCTTGGAGGGACTAAGTTACAATGAGCAGTTCTTC. The chain couples TRBV5-4 to TRBJ2-1; 7 bases map to TRBD2. V trimming: 0 bases; J trimming: 4 bases; junction bases outside the gene matches: 4. The CDR3 is 15 amino acids. Germline loops: CDR1 SGHNT, CDR2 YYREEE (reference sequence).

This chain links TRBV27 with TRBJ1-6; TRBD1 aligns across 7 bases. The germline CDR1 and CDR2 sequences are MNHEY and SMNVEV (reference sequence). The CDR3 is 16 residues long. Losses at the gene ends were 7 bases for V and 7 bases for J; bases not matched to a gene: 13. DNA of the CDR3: TGTGCCAGCAAGTCCCGAGGGGGCGTCGGAAATTCACCCCTCCACTTT. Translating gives CASKSRGGVGNSPLHF.

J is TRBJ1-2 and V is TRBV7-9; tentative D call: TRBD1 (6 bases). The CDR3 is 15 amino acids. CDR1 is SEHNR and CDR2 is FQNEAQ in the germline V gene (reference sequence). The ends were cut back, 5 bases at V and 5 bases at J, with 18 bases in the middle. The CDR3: CASSRPSGGAYGYTF. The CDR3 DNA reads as TGTGCCAGCAGCCGACCCTCGGGGGGCGCGTATGGCTACACCTTC.

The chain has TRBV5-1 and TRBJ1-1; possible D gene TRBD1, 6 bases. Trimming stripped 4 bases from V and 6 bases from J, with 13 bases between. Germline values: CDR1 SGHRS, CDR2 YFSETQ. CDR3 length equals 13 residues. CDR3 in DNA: TGCGCCAGCAGCCCGTATGGGGGCGCTGAAGCTTTCTTT. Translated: CASSPYGGAEAFF.

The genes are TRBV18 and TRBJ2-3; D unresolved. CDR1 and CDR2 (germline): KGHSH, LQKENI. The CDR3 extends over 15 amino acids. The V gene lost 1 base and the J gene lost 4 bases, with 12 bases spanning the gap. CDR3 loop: CASSPLPRSPDTQYF. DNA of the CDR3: TGTGCCAGCTCACCACTTCCCCGGAGTCCAGATACGCAGTATTTT. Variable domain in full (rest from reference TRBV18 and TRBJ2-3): NAGVMQNPRHLVRRRGQEARLRCSPMKGHSHVYWYRQLPEEGLKFMVYLQKENIIDESGMPKERFSAEFPKEGPSILRIQQVVRGDSAAYFCASSPLPRSPDTQYFGPGTRLTVL.

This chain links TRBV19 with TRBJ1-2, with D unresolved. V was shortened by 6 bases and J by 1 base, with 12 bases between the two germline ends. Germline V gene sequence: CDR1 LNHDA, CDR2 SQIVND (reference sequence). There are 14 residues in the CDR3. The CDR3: CASRAHGDNYGYTF. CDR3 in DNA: TGTGCCAGTAGGGCTCACGGAGATAACTATGGCTACACCTTC.

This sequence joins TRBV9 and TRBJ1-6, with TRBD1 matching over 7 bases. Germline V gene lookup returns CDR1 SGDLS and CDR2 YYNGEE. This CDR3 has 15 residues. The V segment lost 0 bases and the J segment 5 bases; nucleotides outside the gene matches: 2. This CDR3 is CASSVEDRNNSPLHF. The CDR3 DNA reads TGTGCCAGCAGCGTAGAGGACAGGAATAATTCACCCCTCCACTTT.

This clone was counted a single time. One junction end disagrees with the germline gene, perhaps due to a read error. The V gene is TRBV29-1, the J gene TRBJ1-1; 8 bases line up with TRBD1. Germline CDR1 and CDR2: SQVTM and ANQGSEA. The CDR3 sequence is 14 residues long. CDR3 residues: CSVEGTDRGDVWLF. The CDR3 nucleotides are TGCAGCGTTGAAGGGACCGACAGGGGAGATGTGTGGTTGTTT.

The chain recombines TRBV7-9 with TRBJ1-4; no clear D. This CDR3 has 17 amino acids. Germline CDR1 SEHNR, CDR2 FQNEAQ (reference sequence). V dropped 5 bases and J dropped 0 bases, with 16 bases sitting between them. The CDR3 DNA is TGTGCCAGCAGCCAACCAGCCGCAGACACAACTAATGAAAAACTGTTTTTT. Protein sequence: CASSQPAADTTNEKLFF.

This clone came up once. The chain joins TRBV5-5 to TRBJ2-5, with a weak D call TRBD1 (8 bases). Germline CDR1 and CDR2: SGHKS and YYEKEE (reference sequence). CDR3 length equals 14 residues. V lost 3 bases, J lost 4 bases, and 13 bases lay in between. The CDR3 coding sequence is TGTGCCAGCAGCTACAACAGGGGGGGAGAGACCCAGTACTTC. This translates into CASSYNRGGETQYF.

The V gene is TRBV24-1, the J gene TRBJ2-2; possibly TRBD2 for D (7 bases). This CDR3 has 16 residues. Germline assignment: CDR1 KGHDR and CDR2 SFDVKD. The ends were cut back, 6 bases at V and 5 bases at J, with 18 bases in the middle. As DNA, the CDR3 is TGTGCCACCAGTATGTTAAGCGGGACAACTACCGGGGAGCTGTTTTTT. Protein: CATSMLSGTTTGELFF.

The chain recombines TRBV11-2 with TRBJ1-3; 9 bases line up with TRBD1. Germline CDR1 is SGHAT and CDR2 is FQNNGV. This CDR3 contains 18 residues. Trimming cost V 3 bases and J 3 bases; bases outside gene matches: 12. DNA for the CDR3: TGTGCCAGCAGCTTGAGATTAGCACAGGGGGCTGGTGGAAACACCATATATTTT. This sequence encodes CASSLRLAQGAGGNTIYF.

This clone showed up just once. CDR3 bases: TGTGCTAGTGGTTTCAGGGGGTTACAGCCCCAGCATTTT. Protein sequence: CASGFRGLQPQHF. V is TRBV12-5 and J is TRBJ1-5; 7 positions agree with TRBD1. V lost 3 bases and J lost 7; bases outside the gene matches: 3. Germline V lookup: CDR1 LGHNT, CDR2 FRNRAP. This CDR3 has 13 residues. Together with reference TRBV12-5 and TRBJ1-5, the CDR3 gives the full variable domain: DARVTQTPRHKVTEMGQEVTMRCQPILGHNTVFWYRQTMMQGLELLAYFRNRAPLDDSGMPKDRFSAEMPDATLATLKIQPSEPRDSAVYFCASGFRGLQPQHFGDGTRLSIL.

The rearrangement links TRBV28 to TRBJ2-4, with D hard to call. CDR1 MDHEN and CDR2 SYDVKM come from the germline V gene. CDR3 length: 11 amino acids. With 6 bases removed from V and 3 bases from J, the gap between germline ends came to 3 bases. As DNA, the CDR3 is TGTGCCAGCAGACACAAAAACATTCAGTACTTC. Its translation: CASRHKNIQYF.

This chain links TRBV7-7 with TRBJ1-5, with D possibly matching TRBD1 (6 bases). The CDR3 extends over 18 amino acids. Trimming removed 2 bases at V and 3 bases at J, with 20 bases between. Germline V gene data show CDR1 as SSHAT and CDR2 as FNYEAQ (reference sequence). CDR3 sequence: CASSLLGAGEDFNQPQHF. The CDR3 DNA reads TGTGCCAGCAGCTTATTAGGGGCAGGGGAAGATTTCAATCAGCCCCAGCATTTT.